A selection of T cell receptor beta chains follows, all from one sample in a study of cytomegalovirus exposure and HLA in healthy donors. The method was immunoSEQ multiplex PCR; TCRdb's version includes in-frame clones alone and lacks a portion of them. Its clone listing holds 190,000 or so clones. The sequencing input was PBMCs. The receptors shown here come from a boy aged 5-17 years in good health and CMV-seronegative. Each CDR3 is given with its conserved first and last residue. The D gene is left open where the match is weak.

TRBV10-1,TRBJ2-3,TRBD2,TGCGCCAGCAGTGATCCTGGGACTAGCGGGGGGGACACAGATACGCAGTATTTT,CASSDPGTSGGDTDTQYF
TRBV27,TRBJ1-1,NA,TGTGCCAGCAGCCCCTCCCGGGGTGACACTGAAGCTTTCTTT,CASSPSRGDTEAFF
TRBV18,TRBJ1-3,TRBD1,TGTGCCAGCTCCCCTGGGACAGGGGGAAGAAACACCATATATTTT,CASSPGTGGRNTIYF
TRBV9,TRBJ1-1,NA,TGTGCCAGCAATCCCCAGGGGTCGAAAACTGAAGCTTTCTTT,CASNPQGSKTEAFF
TRBV19,TRBJ2-1,NA,TGTGCCAGTAGTCCTAACGGGGGGCCCAACAATGAGCAGTTCTTC,CASSPNGGPNNEQFF
TRBV27,TRBJ1-6,NA,TGTGCCAGCAGTTACGGGAATTCACCCCTCCACTTT,CASSYGNSPLHF
TRBV14,TRBJ1-6,NA,TGTGCCAGCAGCCAAGACAGACCCGGGGATTCACCCCTCCACTTT,CASSQDRPGDSPLHF
TRBV4-3,TRBJ2-5,TRBD2,TGCGCCAGCAGCCCTCTTCGGGGGGGCCAAGAGACCCAGTACTTC,CASSPLRGGQETQYF
TRBV4-2,TRBJ2-1,NA,TGTGCCAGCAGCCTGGCGGGGCTATACAATGAGCAGTTCTTC,CASSLAGLYNEQFF
TRBV6-6,TRBJ1-2,TRBD1,TGCGAAGCCAACCGGGGACAGGGCGGTGGTGGCTACACCTTC,CEANRGQGGGGYTF
TRBV4-1,TRBJ2-1,NA,TGCGCCAGCAGCCAAGTCGACAGCTACAATGAGCAGTTCTTC,CASSQVDSYNEQFF
TRBV6-4,TRBJ1-2,NA,TGTGCCAGCAGTGACGGTACAGGACGAAGTGGCTACACCTTC,CASSDGTGRSGYTF
TRBV5-6,TRBJ2-7,NA,TGTGCCAGCAGACAGGGTCTCGAGCAGTACTTC,CASRQGLEQYF
TRBV9,TRBJ1-5,NA,TGTGCCAGCAGCGTAGATGGGGGCCCTAATCAGCCCCAGCATTTT,CASSVDGGPNQPQHF
TRBV6-5,TRBJ1-1,NA,TGTGCCAGCAGTTACTCGATATCCAGGGCAGGCACTGAAGCTTTCTTT,CASSYSISRAGTEAFF
TRBV11-2,TRBJ1-1,NA,TGTGCCAGCAGCTTCCAGAGGAGTGCAGCTTTCTTT,CASSFQRSAAFF
TRBV6-1,TRBJ2-1,NA,TGTGCCAGCAGTGCATACAATGAGCAGTTCTTC,CASSAYNEQFF
TRBV19,TRBJ2-3,TRBD2,TGTGCCAGTAGTCCCTCCTCGGGACTAGCGGGGGGCTCCAATACGCAGTATTTT,CASSPSSGLAGGSNTQYF
TRBV29-1,TRBJ2-2,NA,TGCAGCGCAACAGGGTCCACCGGGGAGCTGTTTTTT,CSATGSTGELFF
TRBV2,TRBJ1-5,TRBD1,TGTGCCAGCAGTGAGAACCCTTCCGGGACAGGCCTTAATCAGCCCCAGCATTTT,CASSENPSGTGLNQPQHF
TRBV30,TRBJ2-7,TRBD1,TGTGCCTGGAGTGTAATTCCCGACCGACAGGGCTCCTACGAGCAGTACTTC,CAWSVIPDRQGSYEQYF
TRBV4-2,TRBJ1-1,NA,TGTGCCAGCAGCCAAGCCGGGGGACCGAACACTGAAGCTTTCTTT,CASSQAGGPNTEAFF
TRBV28,TRBJ2-7,NA,TGTGCCAGCAGTTTTAATTTTTACACAGGGCGATTCTACGAGCAGTACTTC,CASSFNFYTGRFYEQYF
TRBV6-1,TRBJ2-3,NA,TGTGCCAGCAGTGAATCGTCCCCACGGGGAGATACGCAGTATTTT,CASSESSPRGDTQYF
TRBV5-1,TRBJ2-3,TRBD1,TGCGCCAGCAGCCTGGCAGGGGGCGAGACAGATACGCAGTATTTT,CASSLAGGETDTQYF
TRBV28,TRBJ2-7,TRBD1,TGTGCCAGCCTCGACAGGGGGCGATCCTACGAGCAGTACTTC,CASLDRGRSYEQYF
TRBV30,TRBJ2-6,NA,TGTGCCTGGAGTCGAGGGACTGGGGCCAACGTCCTGACTTTC,CAWSRGTGANVLTF
TRBV7-9,TRBJ1-3,TRBD1,TGTGCCAGCAGCGCTATAGGGGACAGCTTCTCTGGAAACACCATATATTTT,CASSAIGDSFSGNTIYF
TRBV28,TRBJ1-2,NA,TGTGCCAGCAAAGACAGCTACTATGGCTACACCTTC,CASKDSYYGYTF
TRBV9,TRBJ1-6,TRBD1,TGTGCCAGCAGCGTAGATCGACAGGGAGCCGGAGGACCCCTCCACTTT,CASSVDRQGAGGPLHF
TRBV6-7,TRBJ2-1,NA,TGTGCCAGCGGGGTAGAGAGGGCCTACAATGAGCAGTTCTTC,CASGVERAYNEQFF
TRBV5-1,TRBJ1-2,NA,TGCGCCAGCAGATCTGAGGGAATTAAGGATGGCTACACCTTC,CASRSEGIKDGYTF
TRBV6-5,TRBJ2-3,NA,TGTGCCAGCAGGACGGGGGAAGTGAGCACAGATACGCAGTATTTT,CASRTGEVSTDTQYF
TRBV27,TRBJ1-6,NA,TGTGCCAGTTTCCAGATAGGGAGGAATAATTCACCCCTCCACTTT,CASFQIGRNNSPLHF
TRBV5-4,TRBJ2-3,NA,TGTGCCAGCAGCTTGGTGGGAGGAGGTACGCAGTATTTT,CASSLVGGGTQYF
TRBV10-3,TRBJ2-1,TRBD1,TGTGCCATCAGTGAGTTGGGGACAGGCTACAATGAGCAGTTCTTC,CAISELGTGYNEQFF
TRBV7-9,TRBJ2-2,TRBD2,TGTGCCAGCAGCCTCGGACTAGCGGGGGTCCTCAACACCGGGGAGCTGTTTTTT,CASSLGLAGVLNTGELFF
TRBV13,TRBJ2-7,NA,TGTGCCAGCAGCTTAGGCTGGGCTAGCGAGAGCTCCTACGAGCAGTACTTC,CASSLGWASESSYEQYF
TRBV6-5,TRBJ1-2,NA,TGTGCCAGCAGTTTTGGGCCTAACTATGGCTACACCTTC,CASSFGPNYGYTF
TRBV30,TRBJ1-1,NA,TGTGCCTCCTCCAGGGGCACTGAAGCTTTCTTT,CASSRGTEAFF
TRBV7-6,TRBJ2-7,NA,TGTGCCAGCAGCTTATTCGTCGGGGACGAGCAGTACTTC,CASSLFVGDEQYF
TRBV9,TRBJ1-1,NA,TGTGCCAGCAGCGTAGGCGGCGGGTTATTCTTT,CASSVGGGLFF
TRBV30,TRBJ1-1,TRBD1,TGTGCCTGGGGGACAGTGAACACTGAAGCTTTCTTT,CAWGTVNTEAFF
TRBV6-1,TRBJ2-7,NA,TGTGCCAGCAGTCGCACGGAGTACGAGCAGTACTTC,CASSRTEYEQYF
TRBV4-3,TRBJ2-2,TRBD2,TGCGCCAGCAGCCTCGGCTGGCTAGCGGGGGTTGGGGAGCTGTTTTTT,CASSLGWLAGVGELFF
TRBV5-6,TRBJ2-7,TRBD1,TGTGCCAGCATGGAAGGACAGGGGCCCTACGAGCAGTACTTC,CASMEGQGPYEQYF
TRBV7-9,TRBJ2-1,NA,TGTGCCAGCAGCTTAGCAGCAAGGGGAAAGGGGTTCTTC,CASSLAARGKGFF
TRBV5-4,TRBJ2-6,NA,TGTGCCAGCAGCTCCCCCGGGGCTGGGGCCAACGTCCTGACTTTC,CASSSPGAGANVLTF
TRBV2,TRBJ2-3,NA,TGTGCCAGCAGACCAGACGGCGGGTTCACAGATACGCAGTATTTT,CASRPDGGFTDTQYF
TRBV6-4,TRBJ2-2,TRBD1,TGTGCCAGCAGTGACCTAGTGACTCCCCAGGGGGCCACCGGGGAGCTGTTTTTT,CASSDLVTPQGATGELFF
TRBV15,TRBJ1-1,NA,TGTGCCACCAGCGGCCTCAGGGGCGTCACTGAAGCTTTCTTT,CATSGLRGVTEAFF
TRBV28,TRBJ1-4,NA,TGTGCCAGCAGCAGGGGTCGCGAAAAACTGTTTTTT,CASSRGREKLFF
TRBV18,TRBJ1-1,NA,TGTGCCAGCTCACTAACCGCAGGGATTTCGAACACTGAAGCTTTCTTT,CASSLTAGISNTEAFF
TRBV7-9,TRBJ2-7,NA,TGTGCCAGCAGCGGGGTGACGGGCAGGGTTTACGAGCAGTACTTC,CASSGVTGRVYEQYF
TRBV30,TRBJ2-4,TRBD1,TGTGCCTGGAGCGCCCAGGGGGCCGTAAACATTCAGTACTTC,CAWSAQGAVNIQYF